These 30 T cell receptor beta chains came from one sample sequenced in a study of blood T cell repertoires in COVID-19. Sequencing was performed with immunoSEQ multiplex PCR; in TCRdb, only in-frame clones are kept and a portion is missing. Altogether 84,000 or so clones are present, around four fifths being singletons, with the ten largest covering approximately 12%. The source material was peripheral blood. The receptors originated from a woman in her 70s with active or convalescent COVID-19.

The V call is TRBV6-5, the J call TRBJ1-1; D perhaps matches TRBD1 (5 bases). The CDR3 loop spans 14 amino acids. V was cut by 6 bases and J by 4 bases, with 15 bases left in between. Germline CDR1 MNHEY, CDR2 SVGAGI. In nucleotides, the CDR3 is TGTGCCAGCAGCAAAATTGCCGGGGGCACTGAAGCTTTCTTT. Protein sequence: CASSKIAGGTEAFF.

V usage is TRBV3-1 (or the pseudogene TRBV3-2) and J usage is TRBJ1-3; D is possibly TRBD1 (5 bases). V was trimmed by 0 bases and J by 7 bases, leaving 10 bases between them. Per the germline V gene, CDR1 is LGHDT and CDR2 is YNNKEL (reference sequence). The CDR3 consists of 14 residues. CDR3: CASSQEGARNTIYF. CDR3 bases: TGTGCCAGCAGCCAAGAAGGGGCCAGGAACACCATATATTTT.

V is TRBV5-1 and J is TRBJ1-2, with D tentatively TRBD1 (5 bases). This CDR3 is built from 16 residues. V lost 4 bases, J lost 3 bases, and 19 bases lay in between. Germline loops: CDR1 SGHRS, CDR2 YFSETQ. CDR3 region: CASSPQGGAGYYGYTF. For the CDR3, the DNA is TGCGCCAGCAGCCCACAAGGTGGGGCCGGCTACTATGGCTACACCTTC.

Regarding this clone: In the same sample, other DNA sequences code for this CDR3. Here the CDR3 DNA reads TGTGCCAGCAGCCCGGACAGGGGTCAGCCCCAGCATTTT. Amino acid sequence: CASSPDRGQPQHF. V is TRBV6-5 and J is TRBJ1-5; 9 bases match TRBD1. The CDR3 consists of 13 residues. Unmatched junction bases numbered 3, after V lost 6 bases and J lost 6 bases. CDR1 is MNHEY and CDR2 is SVGAGI in the germline V gene.

CDR3 sequence (DNA): TGTGCCAGCAGCCCCCCGGCAGGGAACTATGGCTACACCTTC. This codes for CASSPPAGNYGYTF. The chain has TRBV7-9 and TRBJ1-2; TRBD1 might be the D (5 bases). The CDR3 length is 14 residues. With 5 bases removed from V and 2 bases from J, the gap between germline ends came to 12 bases. CDR1 and CDR2 from the germline V gene are SEHNR and FQNEAQ (reference sequence).

The chain links TRBV7-2 to TRBJ2-5; 7 nucleotides agree with TRBD2. V lost 0 bases to trimming and J lost 5 bases; unmatched junction nucleotides: 6. Germline assignment: CDR1 SGHTA and CDR2 FQGNSA. This CDR3 is built from 15 residues. CDR3 in amino acids: CASSLAGEGWETQYF. The CDR3 bases are TGTGCCAGCAGCTTAGCGGGGGAGGGTTGGGAGACCCAGTACTTC.

The chain has TRBV7-2 and TRBJ2-1; 8 nucleotides match TRBD1. Germline CDR1 reads SGHTA; CDR2 reads FQGNSA. CDR3 length: 15 amino acids. V was pared by 1 base and J by 3 bases, with 2 bases of the junction left unmatched. In nucleotides, the CDR3 is TGTGCCAGCAGCTTAGACAGGGGGGACTACAATGAGCAGTTCTTC. Encoded protein: CASSLDRGDYNEQFF.

The V and J genes are TRBV7-9 and TRBJ2-7; tentative D call: TRBD2 (5 bases). The CDR3 sequence is 14 residues long. Trimming took off 0 bases at V and 7 bases at J, with 13 bases between the two ends. Germline CDR1 and CDR2: SEHNR and FQNEAQ (reference sequence). The CDR3 nucleotides read TGTGCCAGCAGCTTAGCGGGATCACCGGGGGAGCAGTACTTC. Amino acid sequence: CASSLAGSPGEQYF.

J is TRBJ2-3 and V is TRBV7-2; 14 bases agree with TRBD2. CDR1 SGHTA and CDR2 FQGNSA come from the germline V gene. Unmatched junction bases numbered 8, after V lost 5 bases and J lost 4 bases. There are 17 residues in the CDR3. The CDR3 DNA sequence: TGTGCCAGCAGCCTCCGACTAGCGGGGGGGCGGGCAGATACGCAGTATTTT. This sequence encodes CASSLRLAGGRADTQYF.

This chain connects TRBV12-5 to TRBJ1-2; no reliable D call. The CDR3 length is 16 residues. CDR1 is LGHNT and CDR2 is FRNRAP in the germline V gene. V lost 2 bases to trimming and J lost 8 bases, with 21 bases between them. In DNA, the CDR3 is TGTGCTAGTGGTTTGAATTTCAGGCCCGTACTCGTCGGCTACACCTTC. It specifies CASGLNFRPVLVGYTF.

The V call is TRBV11-3, the J call TRBJ2-1, with 8 bases lining up with TRBD1. The germline CDR1 and CDR2 sequences are SGHNT and YENEEA. V was clipped by 5 bases and J by 7 bases; unmatched bases: 7. CDR3 length: 14 residues. Here the CDR3 reads CASSLQGERNEQFF. Written as DNA, the CDR3 is TGTGCCAGCAGCCTACAGGGGGAGAGGAATGAGCAGTTCTTC.

This sequence joins TRBV3-1 (or the pseudogene TRBV3-2) and TRBJ1-1; 8 bases match TRBD1. The CDR3 runs 17 residues. V lost 0 bases and J lost 4; bases outside the gene matches: 10. Germline values: CDR1 LGHDT, CDR2 YNNKEL (reference sequence). The CDR3 here is CASSQEARGRGSTEAFF. The CDR3 DNA reads as TGTGCCAGCAGCCAAGAGGCCAGGGGGCGCGGGAGCACTGAAGCTTTCTTT.

The V call is TRBV7-8, the J call TRBJ1-5, with D possibly being TRBD1 (5 bases). The CDR3 is made up of 15 amino acids. Germline V gives CDR1 SGHVS, CDR2 FQNEAQ. V dropped 0 bases and J dropped 7 bases, with 13 bases sitting between them. CDR3 in amino acids: CASSLAGARRQPQHF. CDR3 nucleotides: TGTGCCAGCAGCTTAGCAGGGGCGCGACGGCAGCCCCAGCATTTT.

The chain combines TRBV5-6 with TRBJ1-3, with D tentatively TRBD1 (5 bases). Between the trimmed V and J ends, which lost 1 base and 0 bases, there was a span of 8 bases. The CDR3 length is 15 residues. Looked up from germline, CDR1 is SGHDT and CDR2 is YYEEEE. The CDR3 coding sequence is TGTGCCAGCAGCTTGAACGGGGGCTCTGGAAACACCATATATTTT. Translated: CASSLNGGSGNTIYF.

This chain joins TRBV20-1 and TRBJ2-1; D may be TRBD1 (7 bases). Trimming left V 3 bases short and J 8 bases short, with 17 bases between. From germline, CDR1 is DFQATT and CDR2 SNEGSKA (reference sequence). CDR3 size: 14 residues. CDR3 sequence: CSASVTGRLYEQFF. In nucleotides, the CDR3 is TGCAGTGCTAGTGTGACAGGGAGGTTGTATGAGCAGTTCTTC.

V usage is TRBV11-2 and J usage is TRBJ2-3; 12 positions agree with TRBD2. This CDR3 is built from 19 residues. The V gene's germline CDR1 is SGHAT and CDR2 FQNNGV. V was clipped by 3 bases and J by 2 bases; unmatched bases: 12. CDR3 loop: CASSFWGLAGSKTTDTQYF. The CDR3 DNA reads TGTGCCAGCAGCTTCTGGGGACTAGCGGGTTCTAAAACCACAGATACGCAGTATTTT.

The chain is built from TRBV6-6 and TRBJ1-3; 7 bases agree with TRBD1. The CDR3 covers 14 residues. The germline CDR1 and CDR2 sequences are MNHNY and SVGAGI (reference sequence). Trimming took 7 bases from V and 3 from J; bases not matched to a gene: 6. This CDR3 is CASIRGDSGNTIYF. The CDR3 coding sequence is TGTGCCAGCATCAGGGGGGACAGTGGAAACACCATATATTTT.

J is TRBJ1-2 and V is TRBV4-1; D is ambiguous. Germline V CDR1 and CDR2: MGHRA, YSYEKL. This CDR3 region has 14 residues. V shed 1 base and J shed 2 bases, with 8 bases lying between them. The CDR3, as DNA: TGCGCCAGCAGCCAAGGACTGATAAACTATGGCTACACCTTC. Translated: CASSQGLINYGYTF.

The genes are TRBV5-5 and TRBJ2-5; 7 bases fit TRBD2. The CDR3 sequence is 15 residues long. Germline V CDR1 and CDR2: SGHKS, YYEKEE (reference sequence). The V gene end was trimmed by 0 bases and the J gene end by 5 bases; junction bases not matched to a gene: 7. CDR3 sequence: CASSLEAGVWETQYF. CDR3 nucleotide sequence: TGTGCCAGCAGCTTGGAGGCGGGGGTGTGGGAGACCCAGTACTTC.

V is TRBV11-2 and J is TRBJ2-1; 7 nucleotides align to TRBD1. The CDR3 length is 16 residues. Germline V gene lookup returns CDR1 SGHAT and CDR2 FQNNGV. The V segment lost 4 bases and the J segment 0 bases; nucleotides outside the gene matches: 6. The CDR3 loop is CASSSSTGNSYNEQFF. The CDR3 DNA reads as TGTGCCAGCAGCTCTTCGACAGGGAACTCCTACAATGAGCAGTTCTTC.

The chain has TRBV6-5 and TRBJ2-4; 8 bases match TRBD2. J gave up 8 bases and V 5 bases, and 8 bases lay outside the gene matches. CDR1 is MNHEY, CDR2 SVGAGI, per germline. The CDR3 has 14 residues. The CDR3 reads CASSLTSGVDIQYF. CDR3 nucleotides: TGTGCCAGCAGTCTAACTAGCGGTGTGGACATTCAGTACTTC.

The rearrangement links TRBV19 to TRBJ2-7, with D possibly TRBD2 on 6 matching bases. The CDR3 loop spans 16 amino acids. With 4 bases removed from V and 3 bases from J, the gap between germline ends came to 19 bases. Germline V gives CDR1 LNHDA, CDR2 SQIVND (reference sequence). The CDR3 DNA sequence: TGTGCCAGTAGTACCCCAAATCGGGGGTACCTCTACGAGCAGTACTTC. Protein product: CASSTPNRGYLYEQYF.

The chain carries TRBV10-2 and TRBJ2-2; D is possibly TRBD1 (5 bases). CDR1 is WSHSY, CDR2 SAAADI, per germline. V lost 5 bases, J lost 0 bases, and 13 bases lay in between. The CDR3 is 16 residues long. CDR3 nucleotides: TGCGCCAGCAGTCCCGACAGACGTTCGAACACCGGGGAGCTGTTTTTT. It specifies CASSPDRRSNTGELFF.

The rearrangement uses TRBV2 and TRBJ2-3; the D gene is possibly TRBD2 (5 bases). There are 15 residues in the CDR3. The V end lost 2 bases, the J end lost 4 bases, and 13 bases lay between the germline ends. Looked up from germline, CDR1 is SNHLY and CDR2 is FYNNEI. The CDR3 DNA reads TGTGCCAGCAGTGAACGAGGGTACGGAGCAGATACGCAGTATTTT. Translated, it gives CASSERGYGADTQYF.

The CDR3 loop reads CASSLAGLEEKLFF. As DNA, the CDR3 is TGCGCCAGCAGCTTGGCTGGGTTGGAGGAAAAACTGTTTTTT. This chain links TRBV5-1 with TRBJ1-4, with D uncertain. V lost 0 bases and J 8 bases, leaving 11 bases between the germline ends. Germline CDR1 SGHRS, CDR2 YFSETQ. There are 14 residues in the CDR3.

This clone was found a few times. V usage is TRBV7-8 and J usage is TRBJ1-3; D unresolved. Trimming pared 1 base from V and 4 bases from J, leaving 11 bases between. CDR3 length: 15 amino acids. Looked up from germline, CDR1 is SGHVS and CDR2 is FQNEAQ. The DNA of the CDR3 is TGTGCCAGCAGCTTAGGACTGAGCTTCGGAAACACCATATATTTT. It is translated as CASSLGLSFGNTIYF.

This rearrangement joins TRBV10-3 to TRBJ1-3, with D uncertain. V was pared by 2 bases and J by 0 bases, with 8 bases between. Per the germline V gene, CDR1 is ENHRY and CDR2 is SYGVKD. The CDR3 is 15 residues long. DNA for the CDR3: TGTGCCATCAGTGAGACCAGGCTCTCTGGAAACACCATATATTTT. It yields the protein CAISETRLSGNTIYF.

J is TRBJ2-5 and V is TRBV2; TRBD1 aligns across 9 bases. Germline CDR1 is SNHLY and CDR2 is FYNNEI. The CDR3 totals 15 residues. J gave up 3 bases and V 4 bases, and 6 bases lay outside the gene matches. In DNA, the CDR3 is TGTGCCAGCAGTGGACAGGGGGGCGAGAAAGAGACCCAGTACTTC. It codes for CASSGQGGEKETQYF.

The chain is built from TRBV7-2 and TRBJ1-1; D perhaps matches TRBD1 (5 bases). V was cut by 2 bases and J by 4 bases, with 11 bases left in between. The CDR3 length is 14 residues. Germline V lookup: CDR1 SGHTA, CDR2 FQGNSA. CDR3 sequence: CASSLTGVGTEAFF. CDR3 nucleotides: TGTGCCAGCAGCTTAACGGGGGTCGGCACTGAAGCTTTCTTT.

V usage is TRBV6-5 and J usage is TRBJ1-3; possibly TRBD1 for D (6 bases). V dropped 4 bases and J dropped 3 bases, with 10 bases sitting between them. Per the germline V gene, CDR1 is MNHEY and CDR2 is SVGAGI. The CDR3 has 14 residues. The CDR3: CASSLTGIGNTIYF. DNA for the CDR3: TGTGCCAGCAGTTTAACAGGGATTGGAAACACCATATATTTT.